Below are 20 T cell receptor beta chains sequenced from a single sample in a study of blood T cell repertoires in COVID-19. Some clones are missing from TCRdb's copy, which holds only in-frame ones; the method was immunoSEQ multiplex PCR. The table shows roughly 38,000 clones, with around 74% occurring only once. The sample was peripheral blood. The source of these receptors is a man in his 70s with COVID-19, enrolled during active disease.

The chain is built from TRBV7-2 and TRBJ1-6, with D maybe TRBD1 (6 bases). V lost 2 bases and J 6 bases, leaving 20 bases between the germline ends. Per germline, CDR1 SGHTA and CDR2 FQGNSA. CDR3 length: 18 amino acids. DNA for the CDR3: TGTGCCAGCAGCTTAAAAAGGGGCAGGGGAACCTTTAATTCACCCCTCCACTTT. Its translation: CASSLKRGRGTFNSPLHF.

A single count supports this clone. CDR3 bases: TGTGCCAGCAGCTTAGTAGTAGCGGGAGTGGGCTACAATGAGCAGTTCTTC. It specifies CASSLVVAGVGYNEQFF. This chain links TRBV7-7 with TRBJ2-1; 9 bases fit TRBD2. Germline CDR1 SSHAT, CDR2 FNYEAQ (reference sequence). The CDR3 length is 17 residues. V trimming: 1 base; J trimming: 3 bases; junction bases outside the gene matches: 7.

This clone has just one count. This chain uses TRBV28 with TRBJ2-6, with D possibly matching TRBD2 (5 bases). CDR3 size: 20 residues. CDR1 and CDR2 (germline): MDHEN, SYDVKM. Trimming removed 5 bases at V and 0 bases at J, with 23 bases between. CDR3 region: CASSALVGVSLVSGANVLTF. CDR3 in DNA: TGTGCCAGCAGTGCCCTCGTGGGAGTCTCACTGGTCTCTGGGGCCAACGTCCTGACTTTC.

The chain is built from TRBV5-1 and TRBJ2-7; the match to TRBD1 covers 7 bases. V dropped 0 bases and J dropped 6; count of bases not matched to a gene: 9. CDR3 length: 15 residues. The V gene's germline CDR1 is SGHRS and CDR2 YFSETQ. CDR3 DNA: TGCGCCAGCAGCTTGGGGACAGGTCCCGGCAGCGAGCAGTACTTC. As protein: CASSLGTGPGSEQYF. Filled out from reference TRBV5-1 and TRBJ2-7, the complete variable domain reads KAGVTQTPRYLIKTRGQQVTLSCSPISGHRSVSWYQQTPGQGLQFLFEYFSETQRNKGNFPGRFSGRQFSNSRSEMNVSTLELGDSALYLCASSLGTGPGSEQYFGPGTRLTVT.

CDR3 sequence: CASRLTGGTNEKLFF. The CDR3 region has the DNA TGTGCCAGCAGACTGACAGGGGGAACTAATGAAAAACTGTTTTTT. This sequence joins TRBV2 and TRBJ1-4; 9 bases agree with TRBD1. Per the germline V gene, CDR1 is SNHLY and CDR2 is FYNNEI. Germline trimming cut 6 bases from V and 1 base from J; bases unmatched to any gene: 3. This CDR3 has 15 residues.

V is TRBV7-3 and J is TRBJ2-1; perhaps TRBD1 as D (5 bases). V was cut by 5 bases and J by 9 bases, with 23 bases left in between. Per the germline V gene, CDR1 is SGHTA and CDR2 is FQGTGA. CDR3 size: 16 residues. The CDR3 loop is CASSLGVSPGSFEQFF. CDR3 nucleotide sequence: TGTGCCAGCAGCCTAGGGGTCAGCCCCGGGTCCTTTGAGCAGTTCTTC.

V gene TRBV6-4 combines with J gene TRBJ1-6; 7 bases agree with TRBD1. Germline CDR1 reads MRHNA; CDR2 reads SNTAGT. This CDR3 is 16 amino acids long. V was pared by 6 bases and J by 10 bases, with 15 bases of the junction left unmatched. CDR3 DNA: TGTGCCAGCAGGATGATGGCCCAGGGGGGCAGCTCACCCCTCCACTTT. Translating gives CASRMMAQGGSSPLHF.

V and J are TRBV4-1 and TRBJ1-4; perhaps TRBD1 as D (5 bases). Per the germline V gene, CDR1 is MGHRA and CDR2 is YSYEKL. The CDR3 spans 14 residues. Trimming removed 4 bases from V and 3 bases from J, with 9 bases in between. CDR3 loop: CASSPGRANEKLFF. The CDR3 nucleotides are TGCGCCAGCAGCCCAGGGAGGGCTAATGAAAAACTGTTTTTT.

This chain joins TRBV7-2 and TRBJ2-5; 9 bases map to TRBD1. CDR1 and CDR2 (germline): SGHTA, FQGNSA. V shed 5 bases and J 6 bases; nucleotides not matched to a gene: 10. The CDR3 contains 15 residues. The CDR3 here is CASSLGQGLLKTQYF. Here the CDR3 DNA reads TGTGCCAGCAGCCTGGGACAGGGTCTACTTAAGACCCAGTACTTC.

V and J are TRBV3-1 (or the pseudogene TRBV3-2) and TRBJ1-3; no firm D call. Deletions cut 2 bases from V and 0 bases from J, with 8 bases between. Germline V CDR1 and CDR2: LGHDT, YNNKEL (reference sequence). CDR3 length: 15 residues. The CDR3 loop is CASSQHTDSGNTIYF. The CDR3, as DNA: TGTGCCAGCAGCCAACACACAGACTCTGGAAACACCATATATTTT.

The J gene is TRBJ2-7, the V gene TRBV28; D is possibly TRBD1 (6 bases). The V end was cut by 5 bases, the J end by 2 bases, with 13 bases between. CDR3 length: 14 residues. Germline V gives CDR1 MDHEN, CDR2 SYDVKM. The CDR3: CASSNRDTTYEQYF. The DNA of the CDR3 is TGTGCCAGCAGTAACCGGGACACAACCTACGAGCAGTACTTC.

CDR3 region: CASSVGGTRYNEQFF. The DNA for the CDR3 is TGTGCCAGCTCAGTGGGAGGGACAAGGTACAATGAGCAGTTCTTC. The V gene is TRBV18, the J gene TRBJ2-1; maybe TRBD2 (7 bases). The CDR3 totals 15 residues. V was pared by 5 bases and J by 4 bases, with 15 bases between. The germline V gene encodes CDR1 KGHSH and CDR2 LQKENI.

The gene calls are TRBV7-2 and TRBJ1-3, with D possibly TRBD1 on 5 matching bases. This CDR3 is 16 amino acids long. Trimming cost V 4 bases and J 0 bases, with 13 bases left between them. Germline V CDR1 and CDR2: SGHTA, FQGNSA. CDR3 in DNA: TGTGCCAGCAGCTCGTCCGGGACTTTCTCTGGAAACACCATATATTTT. Protein sequence: CASSSSGTFSGNTIYF.

The chain couples TRBV25-1 to TRBJ1-4; D gene uncertain. The germline V and J ends were trimmed by 5 bases and 8 bases, with 21 bases remaining between them. The CDR3 contains 16 residues. Germline values: CDR1 MGHDK, CDR2 SYGVNS. The CDR3 region is CASSTPRGRPKEKLFF. In DNA form, the CDR3 reads TGTGCCAGCAGTACACCCCGTGGGAGGCCGAAGGAAAAACTGTTTTTT.

The V and J genes are TRBV19 and TRBJ2-7; D is perhaps TRBD2 (5 bases). The CDR3 contains 14 residues. Trimming shortened V by 1 base and J by 3 bases, and 10 bases separated the two germline ends. Germline assignment: CDR1 LNHDA and CDR2 SQIVND (reference sequence). The CDR3 DNA sequence: TGTGCCAGTAGTATAGGAGGGCCGGACTACGAGCAGTACTTC. Protein sequence: CASSIGGPDYEQYF.

This clone counts as medium-sized. The gene calls are TRBV9 and TRBJ1-3, with D perhaps matching TRBD1 (5 bases). CDR3 size: 14 residues. CDR1 and CDR2 from the germline V gene are SGDLS and YYNGEE. The V end lost 0 bases, the J end lost 2 bases, and 6 bases lay between the germline ends. The DNA of the CDR3 is TGTGCCAGCAGCGTAGCCAGGGCTGGAAACACCATATATTTT. Translated, it gives CASSVARAGNTIYF.

This chain uses TRBV27 with TRBJ2-7; TRBD2 matches at 14 bases. The V and J ends lost 2 bases and 0 bases, in that order; junction bases with no gene match: 6. Looked up from germline, CDR1 is MNHEY and CDR2 is SMNVEV (reference sequence). The CDR3 is 18 residues long. The CDR3 DNA is TGTGCCAGCAGTTTAAGACTAGCGGGAGGGAAAAGCTCCTACGAGCAGTACTTC. This encodes CASSLRLAGGKSSYEQYF.

Here the CDR3 reads CASSLSGPSHGYTF. CDR3 nucleotides: TGTGCCAGCAGCTTAAGCGGGCCGAGTCATGGCTACACCTTC. The V gene is TRBV7-9, the J gene TRBJ1-2, with D unresolved. The CDR3 spans 14 residues. Between the trimmed V and J ends, which lost 2 bases and 6 bases, there was a span of 13 bases. CDR1 and CDR2 from the germline V gene are SEHNR and FQNEAQ (reference sequence).

This chain connects TRBV5-1 to TRBJ2-2; 9 nucleotides line up with TRBD1. CDR1 is SGHRS, CDR2 YFSETQ, per germline. The V and J ends lost 4 bases and 3 bases, in that order; junction bases with no gene match: 4. This CDR3 is built from 15 residues. This CDR3 reads CASSGRTGDTGELFF. The CDR3 DNA reads as TGCGCCAGCAGCGGAAGGACAGGGGACACCGGGGAGCTGTTTTTT.

This clone appeared once. The V gene is TRBV18, the J gene TRBJ2-7, with TRBD2 as a possible D gene (5 bases). Per germline, CDR1 KGHSH and CDR2 LQKENI. The CDR3 spans 16 residues. V lost 4 bases to trimming and J lost 1 base, with 17 bases between them. This CDR3 is CASSLPSREGSYEQYF. The CDR3 nucleotides are TGTGCCAGCTCACTGCCGTCGAGGGAAGGGTCCTACGAGCAGTACTTC.